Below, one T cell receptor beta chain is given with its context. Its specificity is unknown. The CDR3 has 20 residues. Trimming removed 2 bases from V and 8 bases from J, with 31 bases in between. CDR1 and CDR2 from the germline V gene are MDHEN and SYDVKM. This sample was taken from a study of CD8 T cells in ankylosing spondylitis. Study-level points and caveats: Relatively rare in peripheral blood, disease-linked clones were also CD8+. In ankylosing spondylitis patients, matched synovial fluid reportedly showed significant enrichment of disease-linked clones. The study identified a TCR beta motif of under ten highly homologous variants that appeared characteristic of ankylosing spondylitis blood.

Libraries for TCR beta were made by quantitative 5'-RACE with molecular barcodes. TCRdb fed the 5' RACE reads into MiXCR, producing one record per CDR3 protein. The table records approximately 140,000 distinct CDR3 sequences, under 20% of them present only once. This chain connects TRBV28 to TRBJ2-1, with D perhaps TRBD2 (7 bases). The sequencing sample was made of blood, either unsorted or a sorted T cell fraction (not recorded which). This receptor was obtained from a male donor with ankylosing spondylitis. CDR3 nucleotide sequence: TGTGCCAGCAGTTTACAACGGGGGGCTAAGGACGGTTCGAAAATCCATGAGCAGTTCTTC. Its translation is CASSLQRGAKDGSKIHEQFF.